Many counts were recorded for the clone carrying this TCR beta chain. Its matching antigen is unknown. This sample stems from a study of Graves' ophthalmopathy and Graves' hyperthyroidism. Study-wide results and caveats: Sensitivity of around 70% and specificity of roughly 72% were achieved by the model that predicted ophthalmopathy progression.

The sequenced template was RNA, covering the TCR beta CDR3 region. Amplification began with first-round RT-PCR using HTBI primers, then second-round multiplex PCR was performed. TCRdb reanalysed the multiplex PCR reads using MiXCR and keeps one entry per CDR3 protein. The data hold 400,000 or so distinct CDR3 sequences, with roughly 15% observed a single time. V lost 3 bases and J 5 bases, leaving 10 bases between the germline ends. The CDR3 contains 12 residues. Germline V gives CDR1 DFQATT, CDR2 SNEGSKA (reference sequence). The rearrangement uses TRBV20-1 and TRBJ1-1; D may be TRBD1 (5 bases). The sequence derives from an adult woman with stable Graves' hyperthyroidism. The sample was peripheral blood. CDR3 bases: TGCAGTGCTAGGGTCAGGGATACTGAAGCTTTCTTT. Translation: CSARVRDTEAFF.